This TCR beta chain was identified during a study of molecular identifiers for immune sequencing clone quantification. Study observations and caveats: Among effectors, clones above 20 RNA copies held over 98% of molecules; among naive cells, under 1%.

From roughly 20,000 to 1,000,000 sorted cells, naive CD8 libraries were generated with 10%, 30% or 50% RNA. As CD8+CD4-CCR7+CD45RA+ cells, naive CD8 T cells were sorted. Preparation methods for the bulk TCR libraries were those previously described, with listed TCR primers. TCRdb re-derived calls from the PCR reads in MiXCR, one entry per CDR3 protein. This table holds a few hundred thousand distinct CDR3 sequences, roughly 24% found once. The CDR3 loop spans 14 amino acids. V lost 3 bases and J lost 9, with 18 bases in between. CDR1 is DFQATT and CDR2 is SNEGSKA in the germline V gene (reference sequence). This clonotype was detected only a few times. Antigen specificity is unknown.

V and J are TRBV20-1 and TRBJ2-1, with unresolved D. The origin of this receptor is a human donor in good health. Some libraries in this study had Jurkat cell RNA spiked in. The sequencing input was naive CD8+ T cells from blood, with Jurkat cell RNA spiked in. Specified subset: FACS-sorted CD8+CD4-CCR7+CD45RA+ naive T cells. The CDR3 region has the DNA TGCAGTGCTAGGCACGAGGATACGTGGGTTGAGCAGTTCTTC. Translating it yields CSARHEDTWVEQFF.